The 20 T cell receptor beta chains in this list originate from one sample, sequenced in a study of CD8+CD57+ T cells in acquired aplastic anemia. Patients who underwent sequencing had shown CD8+CD57+ cell expansion by flow cytometry. Using genomic DNA as the template, TCR beta VDJ and CDR3 profiling was carried out. One entry per CDR3 protein results from TCRdb running MiXCR on the reads. The data contain approximately 190,000 distinct CDR3 sequences, 40% to 55% of them seen just once; the ten biggest clones take up around 9.7%. The sequenced material came from sorted CD4+, CD8+, or CD8+CD57+ T cells (not recorded which) from PBMCs. These receptors originate from a human donor with aplastic anemia.

The chain combines TRBV20-1 with TRBJ1-1; D possibly corresponds to TRBD1 (6 bases). The CDR3 is 16 residues long. V dropped 6 bases and J dropped 0 bases, with 20 bases sitting between them. Germline values: CDR1 DFQATT, CDR2 SNEGSKA (reference sequence). The CDR3 loop is CSAQVQGRILNTEAFF. In DNA form, the CDR3 reads TGCAGTGCGCAGGTACAGGGCCGCATACTGAACACTGAAGCTTTCTTT.

This clonotype was counted ten times or more. This chain joins TRBV6-5 and TRBJ2-7, with 7 bases lining up with TRBD1. The germline V gene has CDR1 MNHEY and CDR2 SVGAGI. The CDR3 sequence is 14 residues long. V gave up 4 bases and J gave up 1 base; unmatched junction bases: 4. The CDR3 nucleotides read TGTGCCAGCAGTTCGGGACAGCTGTCCTACGAGCAGTACTTC. Protein sequence: CASSSGQLSYEQYF.

This clonotype was counted ten times or more. The J gene is TRBJ1-3, the V gene TRBV7-2; D is ambiguous. V was cut by 5 bases and J by 2 bases, with 10 bases left in between. The CDR3 extends over 14 amino acids. Germline CDR1 is SGHTA and CDR2 is FQGNSA. DNA for the CDR3: TGTGCCAGCAGCCAAGGTGGAGCTGGAAACACCATATATTTT. This sequence encodes CASSQGGAGNTIYF.

The rearrangement joins TRBV10-1 to TRBJ2-5; the D gene is possibly TRBD1 (6 bases). V was pared by 3 bases and J by 3 bases, with 11 bases between. The CDR3 length is 14 residues. CDR1 WNHNN and CDR2 SYGVQD come from the germline V gene (reference sequence). CDR3 residues: CASSDWGQEETQYF. CDR3 in DNA: TGCGCCAGCAGTGATTGGGGGCAGGAAGAGACCCAGTACTTC.

The V and J genes are TRBV24-1 and TRBJ1-5; D ambiguous. The germline V gene encodes CDR1 KGHDR and CDR2 SFDVKD. This CDR3 is 14 amino acids long. Trimming took off 6 bases at V and 8 bases at J, with 16 bases between the two ends. CDR3 coding DNA: TGTGCCACCAGTTCGGGCGGCAGGCGGGAGCCCCAGCATTTT. Translating it yields CATSSGGRREPQHF.

The table lists this clonotype with many counts. This chain uses TRBV11-1 with TRBJ1-2; 7 positions agree with TRBD1. This CDR3 has 14 amino acids. The V gene's germline CDR1 is SGHAT and CDR2 FQDESV (reference sequence). The V and J ends lost 4 bases and 7 bases, in that order; junction bases with no gene match: 9. In DNA form, the CDR3 reads TGTGCCAGCAGCTCAGCAGGGGGGCACTTTGGCTACACCTTC. Its translation is CASSSAGGHFGYTF.

This clonotype has just a few counts. The chain couples TRBV6-5 to TRBJ2-3; 8 bases agree with TRBD1. CDR3 length: 16 amino acids. V lost 4 bases to trimming and J lost 3 bases; unmatched junction nucleotides: 9. From germline, CDR1 is MNHEY and CDR2 SVGAGI. The CDR3 region is CASSSGQGGWTDTQYF. In DNA, the CDR3 is TGTGCCAGCAGTTCTGGACAGGGTGGATGGACAGATACGCAGTATTTT.

This clonotype was counted at least ten times. This chain uses TRBV7-8 with TRBJ2-7; 7 bases fit TRBD2. The CDR3 extends over 16 amino acids. Germline V lookup: CDR1 SGHVS, CDR2 FQNEAQ. The V gene end was trimmed by 6 bases and the J gene end by 1 base; junction bases not matched to a gene: 12. CDR3 DNA sequence: TGTGCCAGCAGACCAATCCGGGGGGAGTATTCCTACGAGCAGTACTTC. Translated, it gives CASRPIRGEYSYEQYF.

This clonotype was counted a few times. The V and J genes are TRBV6-1 and TRBJ1-1; no definite D call. The V end lost 8 bases, the J end lost 5 bases, and 27 bases lay between the germline ends. This CDR3 has 17 amino acids. Germline-derived CDR1 and CDR2 are MNHNS and SASEGT. The CDR3 nucleotides read TGTGCCAGCCTCCTGACAAGGGTAAATAAGTTGGGGACTGAAGCTTTCTTT. It specifies CASLLTRVNKLGTEAFF.

The chain links TRBV7-2 to TRBJ1-1; D call uncertain. V was shortened by 0 bases and J by 4 bases, with 6 bases between the two germline ends. Germline V gene data show CDR1 as SGHTA and CDR2 as FQGNSA. CDR3 size: 13 residues. CDR3: CASSLAEFTEAFF. The DNA of the CDR3 is TGTGCCAGCAGCTTAGCGGAGTTCACTGAAGCTTTCTTT.

The V gene is TRBV2, the J gene TRBJ2-7, with D possibly matching TRBD2 (6 bases). Trimming removed 8 bases at V and 3 bases at J, with 14 bases between. Germline V gene data show CDR1 as SNHLY and CDR2 as FYNNEI. The CDR3 is made up of 13 amino acids. CDR3 DNA: TGTGCCAGCTACCCAGGAGGGAGCTACGAGCAGTACTTC. As protein: CASYPGGSYEQYF.

This clonotype was seen only a few times. J is TRBJ2-3 and V is TRBV20-1; D is ambiguous. Germline V gives CDR1 DFQATT, CDR2 SNEGSKA (reference sequence). The V gene lost 3 bases and the J gene lost 0 bases, with 4 bases spanning the gap. The CDR3 spans 12 residues. The CDR3 is CSASESTDTQYF. The DNA of the CDR3 is TGCAGTGCTAGCGAGAGCACAGATACGCAGTATTTT.

At least ten counts were recorded for this clonotype. The CDR3 DNA sequence: TGTGCCAGTAGTATCTTGCCCGGGGATTACTCTGGAAACACCATATATTTT. This encodes CASSILPGDYSGNTIYF. This chain joins TRBV19 and TRBJ1-3; D call uncertain. V was clipped by 3 bases and J by 0 bases, with 15 bases between them. The length of the CDR3 is 17 residues. The germline V gene encodes CDR1 LNHDA and CDR2 SQIVND (reference sequence).

As for this clonotype: A much larger clone differs from this one at a single base, so this may be a read error. This chain links TRBV28 with TRBJ1-6; D is perhaps TRBD1 (6 bases). The V gene's germline CDR1 is MDHEN and CDR2 SYDVKM. The V and J ends lost 4 bases and 7 bases respectively, with 11 bases between them. The CDR3 has 14 amino acids. The CDR3 here is CASSYRVENSPLHF. The CDR3, as DNA: TGTGCCAGCAGTTACAGGGTAGAGAATTCACCCCTCCACTTT.

In its sample, this clonotype ranks as medium-sized. V and J are TRBV10-3 and TRBJ1-6; the match to TRBD1 covers 11 bases. The CDR3 has 14 residues. V lost 4 bases, J lost 10 bases, and 3 bases stayed unmatched. From germline, CDR1 is ENHRY and CDR2 SYGVKD. The CDR3 here is CAISGTGGKSPLHF. DNA of the CDR3: TGTGCCATCAGTGGGACAGGGGGCAAATCACCCCTCCACTTT.

In this sample, this clonotype turned up once. The chain has TRBV24-1 and TRBJ2-1; 9 bases line up with TRBD1. Germline loops: CDR1 KGHDR, CDR2 SFDVKD. With 7 bases clipped from V and 8 bases from J, the junction kept 11 bases outside the gene matches. The CDR3 consists of 15 residues. The CDR3 is CATRPTGQGGDEQFF. CDR3 in DNA: TGTGCCACCAGACCGACGGGACAGGGCGGCGATGAGCAGTTCTTC.

As regards this clonotype: One junction end does not reproduce the germline sequence, and a read error may be involved. This rearrangement joins TRBV5-6 to TRBJ2-7; D is perhaps TRBD1 (5 bases). The germline gives CDR1 SGHDT, CDR2 YYEEEE. CDR3 length: 12 amino acids. The CDR3 region is CANSSGMGEQYF. CDR3 DNA sequence: TGTGCCAACAGCTCAGGGATGGGGGAGCAGTACTTC.

This rearrangement joins TRBV2 to TRBJ1-3, with D unresolved. The V gene lost 5 bases and the J gene lost 7 bases, with 12 bases spanning the gap. There are 13 residues in the CDR3. Germline V gives CDR1 SNHLY, CDR2 FYNNEI. CDR3 sequence reads: CASSLRTANTIYF. CDR3 sequence (DNA): TGTGCCAGCAGTTTAAGGACGGCGAACACCATATATTTT. The whole variable domain, filled in from reference TRBV2 and TRBJ1-3, reads EPEVTQTPSHQVTQMGQEVILRCVPISNHLYFYWYRQILGQKVEFLVSFYNNEISEKSEIFDDQFSVERPDGSNFTLKIRSTKLEDSAMYFCASSLRTANTIYFGEGSWLTVV.

This clonotype has a count of ten or more. The chain is built from TRBV9 and TRBJ2-5; D unclear. Trimming removed 4 bases at V and 7 bases at J, with 14 bases between. Germline V lookup: CDR1 SGDLS, CDR2 YYNGEE. CDR3 length: 13 amino acids. CDR3 DNA sequence: TGTGCCAGCAGCAAAGGGCCAGTTGGGACCCAGTACTTC. Translating it yields CASSKGPVGTQYF. The complete variable domain, with remaining parts taken from reference TRBV9 and TRBJ2-5, reads DSGVTQTPKHLITATGQRVTLRCSPRSGDLSVYWYQQSLDQGLQFLIQYYNGEERAKGNILERFSAQQFPDLHSELNLSSLELGDSALYFCASSKGPVGTQYFGPGTRLLVL.

This clonotype qualifies as medium-sized (0.01 to 0.1%). This sequence joins TRBV25-1 and TRBJ1-6; D remains unclear. This CDR3 comprises 14 residues. V lost 6 bases and J 2 bases, leaving 8 bases between the germline ends. The germline V gene has CDR1 MGHDK and CDR2 SYGVNS. CDR3 nucleotides: TGTGCCAGCAGCGGCAATACCTATAATTCACCCCTCCACTTT. This sequence encodes CASSGNTYNSPLHF.